One sample yielded the 32 T cell receptor beta chains listed below, sequenced in a study of T cell responses to AZD1222 COVID-19 vaccine. Libraries were prepared by immunoSEQ multiplex PCR; TCRdb keeps only in-frame clonotypes and omits some of them. The sample consists of 120,000 or so clones, less than 95% of them appearing once. The source material was peripheral blood, sampled on day 0 of AZD1222 vaccination. These receptors were collected from an adult in good health.

This rearrangement joins TRBV9 to TRBJ2-1, with TRBD1 matching over 8 bases. V trimming: 3 bases; J trimming: 6 bases; junction bases outside the gene matches: 2. The CDR3 contains 13 residues. Germline V gene lookup returns CDR1 SGDLS and CDR2 YYNGEE. The CDR3 DNA sequence: TGTGCCAGCAGCGGGCAGGGGGCCAATGAGCAGTTCTTC. It codes for CASSGQGANEQFF.

V gene TRBV10-1 combines with J gene TRBJ1-2; TRBD1 agrees at 8 bases. V gave up 6 bases and J gave up 8 bases; unmatched junction bases: 5. Germline V gives CDR1 WNHNN, CDR2 SYGVQD (reference sequence). The CDR3 contains 12 residues. The CDR3 sequence is CASSPGTGGYTF. The DNA for the CDR3 is TGCGCCAGCAGCCCAGGGACAGGAGGCTACACCTTC.

The V and J genes are TRBV14 and TRBJ1-6, with D uncertain. The CDR3 covers 13 residues. Trimming shortened V by 4 bases and J by 7 bases, and 8 bases separated the two germline ends. Germline V gene lookup returns CDR1 SGHDN and CDR2 FVKESK. The CDR3 DNA sequence: TGTGCCAGCAGCCCCTCAGCCAATTCACCCCTCCACTTT. This encodes CASSPSANSPLHF.

The V call is TRBV10-3, the J call TRBJ1-4; 7 bases match TRBD1. The CDR3 consists of 13 residues. Germline loops: CDR1 ENHRY, CDR2 SYGVKD. V was pared by 10 bases and J by 5 bases, with 7 bases of the junction left unmatched. CDR3 in amino acids: CATAGQANEKLFF. The DNA for the CDR3 is TGTGCCACGGCTGGACAGGCCAATGAAAAACTGTTTTTT.

The CDR3 is CASRDTANTEAFF. CDR3 bases: TGCGCCAGCAGAGACACAGCCAACACTGAAGCTTTCTTT. V gene TRBV10-2 combines with J gene TRBJ1-1; D gene uncertain. The V gene's germline CDR1 is WSHSY and CDR2 SAAADI. The CDR3 is 13 residues long. V gave up 6 bases and J gave up 2 bases, with 10 bases separating them.

The chain carries TRBV28 and TRBJ2-7; 10 bases agree with TRBD2. Germline CDR1 MDHEN, CDR2 SYDVKM. Germline trimming cut 5 bases from V and 0 bases from J; bases unmatched to any gene: 10. This CDR3 is built from 17 residues. CDR3 in DNA: TGTGCCAGCAGTGTCCGCATCCTAGCGGGAGACTCCTACGAGCAGTACTTC. Translating it yields CASSVRILAGDSYEQYF.

Remarks on this clone: This sample also contains other DNA sequences that code for the same CDR3. The genes are TRBV24-1 and TRBJ2-2; TRBD1 might be the D (5 bases). Germline V gene sequence: CDR1 KGHDR, CDR2 SFDVKD. The V end lost 8 bases, the J end lost 0 bases, and 6 bases lay between the germline ends. The CDR3 runs 13 residues. CDR3 region: CATKQANTGELFF. As DNA, the CDR3 is TGTGCCACCAAACAGGCGAACACCGGGGAGCTGTTTTTT.

With regard to this clone: At the DNA level, this CDR3 is encoded by other sequences in the same sample as well. The chain employs TRBV5-1 and TRBJ2-7, with 8 positions matching TRBD2. Germline V gene sequence: CDR1 SGHRS, CDR2 YFSETQ. The CDR3 length is 15 residues. Trimming cost V 0 bases and J 0 bases; bases outside gene matches: 2. CDR3 amino acids: CASSLGSGSSYEQYF. The CDR3 nucleotides are TGCGCCAGCAGCTTGGGCAGCGGGAGCTCCTACGAGCAGTACTTC.

The CDR3 DNA reads TGTGCCAGCAGCGTAGATGCGGGGGCCCATCAGCCCCAGCATTTT. Protein: CASSVDAGAHQPQHF. This chain joins TRBV9 and TRBJ1-5; tentatively, D is TRBD1 (6 bases). The CDR3 runs to 15 residues. Trimming removed 0 bases from V and 5 bases from J, with 12 bases in between. Germline V gives CDR1 SGDLS, CDR2 YYNGEE.

The chain carries TRBV24-1 and TRBJ1-1; D call uncertain. Looked up from germline, CDR1 is KGHDR and CDR2 is SFDVKD. The length of the CDR3 is 13 residues. The germline V and J ends were trimmed by 2 bases and 4 bases, with 7 bases remaining between them. As DNA, the CDR3 is TGTGCCACCAGTGATTGGATCGGCACTGAAGCTTTCTTT. This translates into CATSDWIGTEAFF.

The CDR3 loop reads CASSQMAAGYTF. The CDR3, as DNA: TGTGCCAGCAGCCAGATGGCGGCCGGCTACACCTTC. This chain uses TRBV12-3 or TRBV12-4 with TRBJ1-2; D is uncertain. V was shortened by 6 bases and J by 8 bases, with 13 bases between the two germline ends. The CDR3 loop spans 12 amino acids.

The CDR3 loop is CASSEIYNSPLHF. As DNA, the CDR3 is TGTGCCAGCAGTGAAATCTATAATTCACCCCTCCACTTT. This sequence joins TRBV6-1 and TRBJ1-6; D gene unclear. V lost 2 bases to trimming and J lost 3 bases, with 2 bases between them. This CDR3 spans 13 amino acids. Germline-derived CDR1 and CDR2 are MNHNS and SASEGT.

This sequence joins TRBV24-1 and TRBJ2-5; 7 nucleotides align to TRBD2. The CDR3 sequence is 13 residues long. Germline CDR1 KGHDR, CDR2 SFDVKD. Trimming took 4 bases from V and 4 from J; bases not matched to a gene: 2. CDR3 in DNA: TGTGCCACCAGTGACGGCGGGAGAGAGACCCAGTACTTC. As protein: CATSDGGRETQYF.

This rearrangement joins TRBV27 to TRBJ2-2; 9 nucleotides line up with TRBD2. The V segment lost 3 bases and the J segment 5 bases; nucleotides outside the gene matches: 4. Germline assignment: CDR1 MNHEY and CDR2 SMNVEV (reference sequence). This CDR3 comprises 15 residues. The CDR3 region is CASSFLAGVTGELFF. CDR3 nucleotides: TGTGCCAGCAGTTTCTTAGCGGGAGTTACCGGGGAGCTGTTTTTT.

This clone has only a few counts. This sequence joins TRBV25-1 and TRBJ2-5; TRBD2 might be the D (5 bases). Germline CDR1 MGHDK, CDR2 SYGVNS. Between the trimmed V and J ends, which lost 1 base and 4 bases, there was a span of 10 bases. The CDR3 extends over 14 amino acids. DNA of the CDR3: TGTGCCAGCAGTGAATTTGTGGGAGTAGAGACCCAGTACTTC. Protein: CASSEFVGVETQYF.

The chain links TRBV7-2 to TRBJ1-2; TRBD1 matches at 7 bases. Trimming removed 5 bases from V and 3 bases from J; junction bases left unmatched: 6. Germline CDR1 SGHTA, CDR2 FQGNSA. The CDR3 extends over 14 amino acids. The CDR3 coding sequence is TGTGCCAGCAGCGGACGACAGGGCCACTATGGCTACACCTTC. The encoded protein is CASSGRQGHYGYTF.

The chain couples TRBV2 to TRBJ2-5; the match to TRBD1 covers 8 bases. V shed 3 bases, J shed 4 bases, and the junction held 10 bases outside the gene matches. From germline, CDR1 is SNHLY and CDR2 FYNNEI. This CDR3 has 16 residues. The DNA for the CDR3 is TGTGCCAGCAGTGAGGTAGTGACAGGGGTCGGAGAGACCCAGTACTTC. This encodes CASSEVVTGVGETQYF.

This rearrangement joins TRBV6-6 to TRBJ1-4; D gene uncertain. This CDR3 spans 13 amino acids. V lost 3 bases to trimming and J lost 7 bases, with 9 bases between them. Looked up from germline, CDR1 is MNHNY and CDR2 is SVGAGI (reference sequence). CDR3 coding DNA: TGTGCCAGCAGTTATGGAGGCGGTGAAAAACTGTTTTTT. It codes for CASSYGGGEKLFF.

This clone was counted a single time. The chain joins TRBV5-1 to TRBJ2-7, with D unresolved. V gave up 0 bases and J gave up 6 bases, with 10 bases separating them. Germline CDR1 reads SGHRS; CDR2 reads YFSETQ. This CDR3 contains 13 residues. This CDR3 reads CASSLGISSEQYF. In nucleotides, the CDR3 is TGCGCCAGCAGCTTGGGGATCTCAAGCGAGCAGTACTTC. Based on the CDR3 plus reference TRBV5-1 and TRBJ2-7, the full variable domain is KAGVTQTPRYLIKTRGQQVTLSCSPISGHRSVSWYQQTPGQGLQFLFEYFSETQRNKGNFPGRFSGRQFSNSRSEMNVSTLELGDSALYLCASSLGISSEQYFGPGTRLTVT.

The V gene is TRBV5-1, the J gene TRBJ1-2, with D tentatively TRBD1 (6 bases). The CDR3 extends over 16 amino acids. Germline CDR1 and CDR2: SGHRS and YFSETQ. Trimming took off 0 bases at V and 4 bases at J, with 16 bases between the two ends. Written as DNA, the CDR3 is TGCGCCAGCAGCTTGGCCTATCCAGGGGAAGGCTATGGCTACACCTTC. This codes for CASSLAYPGEGYGYTF.

As concerns this clone: One junction end does not reproduce the germline sequence, and a read error may be involved. The chain is built from TRBV20-1 and TRBJ2-7; TRBD2 might be the D (6 bases). Germline CDR1 is DFQATT and CDR2 is SNEGSKA (reference sequence). The CDR3 extends over 15 amino acids. CDR3 DNA sequence: TGCAGTGCTAGTCCCGGGAGCCGAAGCTCCTACGGGCAGTACTTC. Translating it yields CSASPGSRSSYGQYF.

The rearrangement joins TRBV10-1 to TRBJ2-3, with a weak D call TRBD2 (5 bases). Deletions cut 0 bases from V and 0 bases from J, with 10 bases between. Germline loops: CDR1 WNHNN, CDR2 SYGVQD (reference sequence). The CDR3 has 16 residues. The CDR3 loop is CASSESRGMSTDTQYF. The CDR3 DNA reads TGCGCCAGCAGTGAGTCGAGAGGGATGAGCACAGATACGCAGTATTTT.

The gene calls are TRBV27 and TRBJ2-3; D gene uncertain. Germline values: CDR1 MNHEY, CDR2 SMNVEV (reference sequence). The CDR3 is made up of 15 amino acids. Trimming shortened V by 2 bases and J by 1 base, and 10 bases separated the two germline ends. CDR3 in amino acids: CASSLTTKGTDTQYF. CDR3 DNA sequence: TGTGCCAGCAGTTTAACGACCAAGGGCACAGATACGCAGTATTTT.

CDR3: CASSEVEAGQQPQHF. Here the CDR3 DNA reads TGTGCCAGCAGTGAAGTAGAGGCAGGGCAACAGCCCCAGCATTTT. The chain joins TRBV6-1 to TRBJ1-5, with D possibly TRBD1 on 5 matching bases. There are 15 residues in the CDR3. V lost 1 base and J lost 7, with 14 bases in between. From germline, CDR1 is MNHNS and CDR2 SASEGT.

The V and J genes are TRBV6-5 and TRBJ2-5; 12 bases fit TRBD2. CDR1 and CDR2 (germline): MNHEY, SVGAGI. J lost 4 bases, V lost 6 bases, and 6 bases had no gene match. The CDR3 totals 15 residues. The CDR3 DNA follows: TGTGCCAGCAGACTTGGACTAGCGGGAACAGAGACCCAGTACTTC. It yields the protein CASRLGLAGTETQYF.

V gene TRBV5-1 combines with J gene TRBJ2-5; D is possibly TRBD1 (6 bases). CDR1 is SGHRS, CDR2 YFSETQ, per germline. This CDR3 contains 13 residues. V gave up 5 bases and J gave up 2 bases, with 10 bases separating them. CDR3 protein: CASRPGQQETQYF. CDR3 coding DNA: TGCGCCAGCAGGCCAGGACAGCAAGAGACCCAGTACTTC.

The V gene is TRBV24-1, the J gene TRBJ2-1, with 11 bases lining up with TRBD2. The trim removed 4 bases at V and 8 bases at J, leaving 3 bases unmatched. The CDR3 has 14 residues. The germline V gene has CDR1 KGHDR and CDR2 SFDVKD. The CDR3 nucleotides read TGTGCCACCAGTGACTTAGCGGGAGGGGATGAGCAGTTCTTC. Protein product: CATSDLAGGDEQFF.

The chain recombines TRBV18 with TRBJ2-1; weak D call: TRBD1 (6 bases). This CDR3 is built from 13 residues. V gave up 5 bases and J gave up 9 bases, with 14 bases separating them. Germline CDR1 KGHSH, CDR2 LQKENI. The CDR3 spells CASSSNRDAEQFF. The CDR3 DNA reads as TGTGCCAGCTCATCCAACAGGGATGCTGAGCAGTTCTTC.

This chain uses TRBV7-9 with TRBJ2-3; 8 nucleotides agree with TRBD1. The CDR3 runs 15 residues. Germline V CDR1 and CDR2: SEHNR, FQNEAQ (reference sequence). Trimming at V came to 5 bases and at J to 2 bases, leaving 6 bases not matched to a gene. CDR3 in amino acids: CASSEDRAYTDTQYF. CDR3 sequence (DNA): TGTGCCAGCAGCGAGGACAGGGCTTACACAGATACGCAGTATTTT.

The chain carries TRBV6-1 and TRBJ1-2; D uncertain. V gave up 7 bases and J gave up 8 bases, with 20 bases separating them. From germline, CDR1 is MNHNS and CDR2 SASEGT. The CDR3 contains 14 residues. The DNA of the CDR3 is TGTGCCAGCACCGACGGAGAACTTGTGATCGGCTACACCTTC. This codes for CASTDGELVIGYTF.

The V and J genes are TRBV15 and TRBJ1-1; no clear D. V was shortened by 1 base and J by 5 bases, with 11 bases between the two germline ends. CDR1 and CDR2 (germline): LNHNV, YYDKDF (reference sequence). The CDR3 contains 14 residues. CDR3 nucleotides: TGTGCCACCAGCAGAGTGAGGGTTGTAACTGAAGCTTTCTTT. Amino acid sequence: CATSRVRVVTEAFF.

The CDR3 DNA reads TGTGCCAGCAGCTTAGCGTTGGGGTTATCCTACAATGAGCAGTTCTTC. Amino acid sequence: CASSLALGLSYNEQFF. The V and J genes are TRBV7-9 and TRBJ2-1, with D hard to call. This CDR3 comprises 16 residues. CDR1 and CDR2 (germline): SEHNR, FQNEAQ (reference sequence). The germline V and J ends were trimmed by 0 bases and 1 base, with 10 bases remaining between them.